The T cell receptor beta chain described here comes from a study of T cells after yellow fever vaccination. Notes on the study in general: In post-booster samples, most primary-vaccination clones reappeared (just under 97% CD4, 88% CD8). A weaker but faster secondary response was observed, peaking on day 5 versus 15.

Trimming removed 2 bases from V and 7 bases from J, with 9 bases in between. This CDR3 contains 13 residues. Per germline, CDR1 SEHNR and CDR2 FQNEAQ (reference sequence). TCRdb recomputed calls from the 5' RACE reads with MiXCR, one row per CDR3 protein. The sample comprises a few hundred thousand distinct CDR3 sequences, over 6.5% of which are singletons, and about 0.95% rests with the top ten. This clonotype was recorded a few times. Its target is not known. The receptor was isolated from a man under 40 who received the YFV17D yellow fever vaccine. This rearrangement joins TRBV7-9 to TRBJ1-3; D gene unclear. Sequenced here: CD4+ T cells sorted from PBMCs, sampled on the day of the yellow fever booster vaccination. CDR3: CASSLSGPNTIYF. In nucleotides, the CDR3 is TGTGCCAGCAGCTTAAGCGGACCCAACACCATATATTTT.